This TCR beta chain was obtained from a study of cytomegalovirus exposure and HLA in healthy donors. About the research overall: In a later analysis, it was reported that the approximately 120 validation repertoires had been produced on the same platform as the 500 to 850 repertoires belonging to the first cohort.

Whole-study results and caveats: First-cohort TCR clusters tended to co-occur in the roughly 120 validation repertoires, a later analysis found. The study recorded over 150 TCR beta chains that were cytomegalovirus-associated. Confirmation in vitro established that a few CMV-associated chains were specific for CMV antigens.

Generated by immunoSEQ multiplex PCR, the TCRdb table keeps only in-frame clones and is missing some. The data show 250,000 or so clones, with around nine tenths seen just once and less than 3% held by the top ten. Looked up from germline, CDR1 is MGHRA and CDR2 is YSYEKL. The CDR3 consists of 14 residues. V was shortened by 1 base and J by 9 bases, with 13 bases between the two germline ends. With regard to this clone: Its antigen is unknown.

This clonotype was sampled from a man between 18 and 35 years old in good health and CMV-seronegative. Sequences were obtained from PBMCs. The chain uses TRBV4-1 and TRBJ1-5, with a weak D call TRBD1 (5 bases). CDR3 sequence: CASSQVGDQWPQHF. The CDR3 region has the DNA TGCGCCAGCAGCCAAGTAGGGGATCAATGGCCCCAGCATTTT.